This T cell receptor (beta chain) was sequenced in a study of molecular identifiers for immune sequencing clone quantification. Study-wide findings and caveats: Under 1% of molecules in naive cells, but over 97% of effector molecules, belonged to clones above 20 RNA copies. Same-barcode identical TCR molecules could make highly expanded clones look smaller than they are.

Ten or more counts support this clonotype. Its antigen remains unknown. Making the bulk TCR libraries relied on previously described methods and listed TCR primers. TCRdb redid the calling of the PCR reads with MiXCR, one entry per CDR3 protein. The table has 85,000 to 100,000 distinct CDR3 sequences, approximately 24% seen once. The sequencing sample was made of naive CD8+ T cells from blood, with Jurkat cell RNA spiked in. The subset: FACS-sorted CD8+CD4-CCR7+CD45RA+ naive T cells. This receptor was identified in a human donor in good health. Some libraries in this study had Jurkat cell RNA spiked in.

The chain's CDR3 is CASSGQGLAGVGPYEQYF. DNA of the CDR3: TGTGCCAGCAGCGGTCAGGGACTAGCGGGAGTCGGTCCCTACGAGCAGTACTTC. The rearrangement joins TRBV5-6 to TRBJ2-7; TRBD2 matches at 14 bases. With 4 bases clipped from V and 2 bases from J, the junction kept 11 bases outside the gene matches. Germline V lookup: CDR1 SGHDT, CDR2 YYEEEE. The CDR3 is made up of 18 amino acids.